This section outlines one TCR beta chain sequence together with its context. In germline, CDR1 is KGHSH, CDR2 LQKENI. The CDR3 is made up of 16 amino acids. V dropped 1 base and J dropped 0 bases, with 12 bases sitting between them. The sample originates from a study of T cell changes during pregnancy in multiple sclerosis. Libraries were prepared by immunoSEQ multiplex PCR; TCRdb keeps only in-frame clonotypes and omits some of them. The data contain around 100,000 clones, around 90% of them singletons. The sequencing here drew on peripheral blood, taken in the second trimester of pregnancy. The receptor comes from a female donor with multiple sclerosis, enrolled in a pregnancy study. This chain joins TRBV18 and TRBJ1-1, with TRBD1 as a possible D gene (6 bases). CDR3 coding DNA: TGTGCCAGCTCACCACTTTCGGGACAAATGAACACTGAAGCTTTCTTT. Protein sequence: CASSPLSGQMNTEAFF.